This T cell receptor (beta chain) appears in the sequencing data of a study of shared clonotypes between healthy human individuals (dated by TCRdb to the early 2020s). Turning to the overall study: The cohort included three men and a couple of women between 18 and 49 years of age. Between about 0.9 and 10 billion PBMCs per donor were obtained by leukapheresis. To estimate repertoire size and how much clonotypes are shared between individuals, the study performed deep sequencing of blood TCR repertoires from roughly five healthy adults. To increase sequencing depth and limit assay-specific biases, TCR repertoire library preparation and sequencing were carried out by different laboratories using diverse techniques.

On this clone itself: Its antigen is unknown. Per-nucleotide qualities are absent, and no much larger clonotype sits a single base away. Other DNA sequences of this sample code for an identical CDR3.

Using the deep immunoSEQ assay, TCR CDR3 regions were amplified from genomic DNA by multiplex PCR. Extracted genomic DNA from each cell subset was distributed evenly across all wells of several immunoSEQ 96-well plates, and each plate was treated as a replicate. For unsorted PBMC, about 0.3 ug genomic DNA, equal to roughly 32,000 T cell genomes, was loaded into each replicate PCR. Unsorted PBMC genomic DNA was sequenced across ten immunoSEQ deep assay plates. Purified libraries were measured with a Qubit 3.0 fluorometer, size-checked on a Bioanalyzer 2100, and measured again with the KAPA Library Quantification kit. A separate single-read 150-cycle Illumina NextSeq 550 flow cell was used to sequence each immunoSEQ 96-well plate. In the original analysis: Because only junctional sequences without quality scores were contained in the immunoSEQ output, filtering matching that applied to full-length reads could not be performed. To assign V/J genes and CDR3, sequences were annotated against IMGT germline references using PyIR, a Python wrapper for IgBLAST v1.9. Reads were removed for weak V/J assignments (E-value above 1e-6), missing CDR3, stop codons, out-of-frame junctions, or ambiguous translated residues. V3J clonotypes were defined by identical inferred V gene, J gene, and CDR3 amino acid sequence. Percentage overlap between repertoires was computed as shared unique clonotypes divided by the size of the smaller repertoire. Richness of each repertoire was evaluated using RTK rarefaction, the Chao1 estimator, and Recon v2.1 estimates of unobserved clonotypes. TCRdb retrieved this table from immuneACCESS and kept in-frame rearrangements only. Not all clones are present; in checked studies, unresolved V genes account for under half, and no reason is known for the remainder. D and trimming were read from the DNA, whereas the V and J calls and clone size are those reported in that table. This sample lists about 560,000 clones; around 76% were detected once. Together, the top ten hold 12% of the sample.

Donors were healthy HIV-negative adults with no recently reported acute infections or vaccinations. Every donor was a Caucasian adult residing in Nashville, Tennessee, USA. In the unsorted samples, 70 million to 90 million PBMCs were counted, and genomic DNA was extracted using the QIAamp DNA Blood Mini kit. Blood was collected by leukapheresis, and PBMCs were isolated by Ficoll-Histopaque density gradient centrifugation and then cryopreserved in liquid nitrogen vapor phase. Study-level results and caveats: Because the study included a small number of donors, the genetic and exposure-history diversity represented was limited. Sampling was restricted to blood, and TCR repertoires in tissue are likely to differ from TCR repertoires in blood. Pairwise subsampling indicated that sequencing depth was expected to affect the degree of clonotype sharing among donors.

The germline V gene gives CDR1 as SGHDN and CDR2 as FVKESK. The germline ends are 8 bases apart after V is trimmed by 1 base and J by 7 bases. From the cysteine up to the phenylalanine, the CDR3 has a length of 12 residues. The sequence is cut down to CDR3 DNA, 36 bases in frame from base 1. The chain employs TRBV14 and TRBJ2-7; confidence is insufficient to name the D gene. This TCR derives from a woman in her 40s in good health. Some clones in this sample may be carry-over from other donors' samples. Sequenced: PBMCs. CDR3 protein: CASSQGAREQYF. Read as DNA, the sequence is TGTGCCAGCAGCCAAGGGGCACGGGAGCAGTACTTC.